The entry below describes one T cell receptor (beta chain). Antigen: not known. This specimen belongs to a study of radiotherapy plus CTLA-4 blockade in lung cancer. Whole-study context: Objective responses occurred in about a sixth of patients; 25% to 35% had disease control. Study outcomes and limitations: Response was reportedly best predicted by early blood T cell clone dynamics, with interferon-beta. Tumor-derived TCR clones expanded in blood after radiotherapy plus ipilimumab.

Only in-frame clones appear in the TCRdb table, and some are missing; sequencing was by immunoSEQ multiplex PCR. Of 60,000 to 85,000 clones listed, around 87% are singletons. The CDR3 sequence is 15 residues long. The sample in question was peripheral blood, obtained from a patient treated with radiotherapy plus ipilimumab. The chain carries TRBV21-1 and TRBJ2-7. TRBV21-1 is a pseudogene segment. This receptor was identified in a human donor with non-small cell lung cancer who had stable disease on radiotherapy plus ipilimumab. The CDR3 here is CASSNRDGQSYEQYF. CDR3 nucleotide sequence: TGTGCCAGCAGCAACCGGGACGGCCAGTCCTACGAGCAGTACTTC.